This TCR beta chain appears in the sequencing data of a study of cytomegalovirus exposure and HLA in healthy donors listed by TCRdb under 2017. Background on the whole study: According to an earlier analysis of a few hundred of the donors, about 179 million T cells yielded over 100 million unique TCR beta sequences and about 300 Gb of sequence data. Both class I and class II loci were covered by HLA typing, at four-digit resolution. Donor age, sex, ethnicity and CMV serostatus were compiled together with the repertoire data. Of the 300 to 500 genotyped donors, less than 90% were placed in the genetic ancestry cluster associated with self-reported Caucasian donors. The study was designed to test whether signatures of past pathogen exposure could be identified by cataloging public T cell receptors. Every discovery cohort repertoire had been produced on one sequencing platform. To predict cytomegalovirus infection status, the study brought together high-throughput TCR immunosequencing, statistical association of individual TCRs with disease status, and machine learning. Besides the first cohort of approximately 670 subjects, a separate validation cohort made up of about 120 different subjects was used. An earlier analysis of some 500 of the donors applied high-throughput TCR beta sequencing to assess whether each TCR beta V gene segment acted as functional or pseudogenic. A later analysis re-examined previously published TCR beta repertoires from more than 550 donors and added high-resolution HLA genotyping to investigate patterns of TCR occurrence. On average, about 240,000 unique TCR beta nucleotide sequences were sequenced per donor among about 400 genotyped donors of the cohort, with roughly a sixth of those sequences being non-productive. Because of strong linkage in the cohort, five DR-DQ haplotypes were treated as single units for association and clustering. A later genetic analysis took genome-wide SNP genotypes for about three fifths of the 666 donors and used that subset as a discovery cohort. The number of donors typed differed by locus, with roughly 620-630 for A, B, C, DRB1 and DQB1, around 560 for DQA1, under 610 for DPA1, and some 450 for DPB1. The later analysis used no new phenotypic data to find candidate immune exposures, relying instead on TCR beta sequences and their occurrence across donors. The study used immunosequencing to profile the T cell repertoires of approximately 630 subjects and linked those repertoires to cytomegalovirus serostatus. An early release covering 550 to 650 HLA-typed donors comprised roughly 300 gigabases of sequencing data and approximately 80 million unique TCR sequences.

The method was the immunoSEQ multiplex PCR assay. A mixture of 60 forward primers for TCR Vbeta segments and 13 reverse primers for TCR Jbeta segments was used in the multiplex PCR. A multiplex PCR assay on genomic DNA amplified the CDR3 region of rearranged TCR beta genes. On the Illumina HiSeq System, the amplified TCR beta libraries were sequenced as 87-base-pair reads. The paper's data handling went like this. Across the 666 repertoires, a later analysis counted approximately 83 million unique TCR beta chains, approximately 12 million of which were shared by at least two donors. Raw reads were error-corrected and collapsed into unique sequences by a nearest-neighbor algorithm in which closely related sequences were merged to remove PCR and sequencing errors. V, D and J gene segments were assigned by aligning CDR3 sequences to IMGT reference sequences. For a sequence to be retained, at least a six-nucleotide match to both a V gene segment and a J gene segment was required. A rearrangement was called productive if the CDR3 had no stop codons and remained in frame with V and J, and every other rearrangement was called non-productive. CDR3 was defined according to IMGT convention as the region running from the second conserved V-encoded cysteine to the conserved J-encoded phenylalanine. Sequences without an unambiguous match to a single V gene segment were excluded from the earlier analysis of almost 600 of the donors. An earlier analysis of several hundred of the donors called V segments functional above 56.7% productive rearrangements and segregating when the between-donor standard deviation exceeded 5%. A statistical classification framework was developed to diagnose cytomegalovirus status using the catalog of TCR beta chain sequences. A later analysis assigned V and J genes by comparing TCR nucleotide sequences with IMGT/GENE-DB human TR gene sequences. The TCRdist pipeline was used in a later analysis to assign CDR3 sequences and most-parsimonious VDJ recombination scenarios. In a later analysis, each TCR beta chain was defined by its CDR3 amino acid sequence together with its V-gene family, and reads lacking a unique V-gene family were excluded. In a later analysis, some 600 highly shared, low-generation-probability nucleotide sequences were removed to address suspected cross-contamination and a sequencing artifact. In a later analysis, a clonal expansion index for each public chain was calculated from normalized within-repertoire ranks of inferred template counts. In a later analysis, generation probabilities were computed using a VDJ recombination model fitted to out-of-frame rearrangements, and the results were checked against IGoR. In a later analysis, hypergeometric tests were used to score TCR-TCR, TCR-HLA and TCR-CMV co-occurrence, with a repertoire-size bias correction applied to TCR pairs. False discovery rates were estimated in a later analysis by permuting HLA or CMV assignments 20 times. In a later analysis, co-occurring TCRs were grouped using DBSCAN, with TCRdist sequence similarity added in when clustering inside HLA-allele-positive subsets. For co-occurrence clustering, repertoires with fewer than 30,000 or more than 120,000 public chains were excluded, along with five or six repertoires with anomalous nucleotide sharing. Drawn from immuneACCESS, this table holds only the in-frame rearrangements with V and J called that TCRdb kept. Clones are partly lost; checked studies trace under half to an unresolved V gene and leave the rest unexplained. V and J calls and clone size are those listed in that table; D and trimming were worked out from the DNA. In all, the sample holds roughly 140,000 clones, and about 80% of those were seen once. Of the sample, about 5% falls within the top ten clones.

CDR1 SQVTM and CDR2 ANQGSEA are derived from the germline V gene. The CDR3 goes from the cysteine to the phenylalanine over 14 residues. Solely the CDR3 DNA is kept, with 42 bases framed from the first base. V is pared back by 5 bases and J by 6 bases, with 19 bases lying between the germline termini. In total, roughly 670 healthy bone marrow donors made up the cohort. All cohort members were sampled while nominally healthy, although unrecorded immune exposures were likely present. The donor tested CMV seronegative and was one of the 352 seronegative cohort members. A peripheral blood sample was collected from each donor, and TCR beta sequencing was performed on peripheral blood mononuclear cells. Genomic DNA extraction from the blood cell samples was performed with the Qiagen DNeasy Blood Extraction Kit. On this clone itself: Its antigen remains unidentified. No per-base quality is available; no much larger clone lies one base away.

Findings and caveats that apply to the study as a whole: A cluster of highly shared sequence variants was judged likely to represent a technical artifact of the sequencing pipeline. Compared with the 666-donor mean, donors in an Asian-associated ancestry cluster had fewer N-insertions in productive TCRs, according to a later genetic analysis. Fewer than 20 rarely observed V segments, including chromosome 9 orphons, were excluded from the earlier analysis of about 600 of the donors because counts were too low. In vitro tests confirmed that a few of the cytomegalovirus-associated TCR beta chains recognize cytomegalovirus antigens. Sequencing depth was assumed to be roughly uniform across donors in the presence/absence analyses, though that assumption may not hold. In a later analysis, several top co-occurrence clusters were reported to appear linked to parvovirus B19, influenza, CMV and Epstein-Barr virus. CMV serostatus was the only immune exposure information available for the cohort. An earlier analysis of 587 of the donors showed that most TCR beta V segments appeared in productive rearrangements either about 87% or about 30% of the time, which broadly matched IMGT annotations. The classifier was reported to diagnose cytomegalovirus status with high specificity and sensitivity in both the original and validation cohorts. Correlated functional status among segregating V segments might be attributable to linkage disequilibrium, but an unknown experimental factor could not be ruled out. A further reported finding was that TCR beta sequences accurately predicted the HLA-A and HLA-B alleles for most subjects in the first cohort. According to a later analysis, TCR association rates differed among HLA loci, with DRB1 alleles showing the most associated TCRs and HLA-C alleles showing the fewest. The 87-base-pair reads could not distinguish some IMGT-functional V segments, including TRBV6-2 and TRBV6-3, so those segments were excluded. Most TCR sequences were observed very rarely across donors, whereas some public TCRs were present in many individuals. The authors suggested that the approach could potentially be extended to other disease states and immunological phenotypes. Strong co-occurrence of HLA alleles, especially DR and DQ, made assigning TCR associations to individual alleles difficult. Only TCR beta chains were sequenced in this cohort, and the absence of alpha or paired-chain data limited detectable features. A later analysis associated 16,951 TCR beta sequences with specific HLA alleles at a false discovery rate of 0.05. Because HLA typing was unavailable for some donors at each locus, only the typed subset was used in association tests. A total of about 180 TCR beta chains were listed by the study as associated with cytomegalovirus. Compared with equally common non-associated chains, HLA-associated TCR beta chains in a later analysis were more clonally expanded and had lower generation probabilities. According to a later analysis, most CMV-associated TCR beta chains appeared to be HLA-restricted, and the HLA associations seemed to be driven largely by CMV exposure. V-gene and J-gene trimming of TCR beta chains was associated with a missense DCLRE1C variant in a later genetic analysis, and the association was replicated in an independent cohort.

This clonotype originated in a man aged 40-49 years in good health and CMV-seronegative. The sequencing input was PBMCs. The sequence joins TRBV29-1 to TRBJ1-2, with TRBD1 tentatively as D gene (5 bases match). The DNA sequence follows: TGCAGCGTTACCGGACATCCCGGCGGGGATGGCTACACCTTC. Translated, it reads CSVTGHPGGDGYTF.